A selection of T cell receptor beta chains follows, all from one sample in a study of PD-L1 blockade in urothelial cancer. The table came from immunoSEQ multiplex PCR; TCRdb's copy has only in-frame clones and leaves some out. The repertoire has about 76,000 clones, around 93% of them found once; the top ten carry approximately 0.89%. Sequencing was performed on PBMCs, taken around atezolizumab (anti-PD-L1) treatment. Receptors originate from a woman older than 75 with urothelial cancer. Both conserved end residues are part of each CDR3. Fields, in order: CDR3 protein, CDR3 DNA, V gene, J gene, D gene, clone size. D genes are given only for firm matches. Size values are once, few and many counts, or a class for expanded clones, and some rows have none.

CDR3aa: CASSVQGTYGYTF; CDR3nt: TGTGCCAGCAGCGTACAGGGGACCTATGGCTACACCTTC; v_gene: TRBV5-4; j_gene: TRBJ1-2; d_gene: TRBD1; abundance: .
CDR3aa: CASSFDGGNTIYF; CDR3nt: TGTGCCAGCAGCTTCGACGGGGGAAACACCATATATTTT; v_gene: TRBV6-6; j_gene: TRBJ1-3; d_gene: .; abundance: .
CDR3aa: CASSESVTSGTEAFF; CDR3nt: TGCGCCAGCAGTGAGTCCGTAACTTCAGGGACTGAAGCTTTCTTT; v_gene: TRBV10-2; j_gene: TRBJ1-1; d_gene: .; abundance: .
CDR3aa: CASSSQRVSEAFF; CDR3nt: TGTGCCAGCTCGTCCCAGAGGGTTTCTGAAGCTTTCTTT; v_gene: TRBV18; j_gene: TRBJ1-1; d_gene: .; abundance: .
CDR3aa: CASSLAAGAGGEQYF; CDR3nt: TGCGCCAGCAGCTTGGCTGCCGGGGCCGGGGGGGAGCAGTACTTC; v_gene: TRBV5-1; j_gene: TRBJ2-7; d_gene: TRBD2; abundance: .
CDR3aa: CASSLKGNTIYF; CDR3nt: TGTGCCAGCAGTTTAAAGGGGAACACCATATATTTT; v_gene: TRBV28; j_gene: TRBJ1-3; d_gene: .; abundance: .
CDR3aa: CASSQTGTLGYTF; CDR3nt: TGTGCCAGCTCCCAGACAGGGACGCTCGGCTACACCTTC; v_gene: TRBV18; j_gene: TRBJ1-2; d_gene: TRBD1; abundance: .
CDR3aa: CASSLGLAGAEQYF; CDR3nt: TGCGCCAGCAGCTTGGGACTAGCGGGAGCCGAGCAGTACTTC; v_gene: TRBV5-1; j_gene: TRBJ2-7; d_gene: TRBD2; abundance: .
CDR3aa: CASRLGTLNTGELFF; CDR3nt: TGTGCCAGCAGACTCGGGACTCTTAACACCGGGGAGCTGTTTTTT; v_gene: TRBV5-8; j_gene: TRBJ2-2; d_gene: .; abundance: .
CDR3aa: CASSLRTSGGYEQFF; CDR3nt: TGCGCCAGCAGCTTAAGGACTAGCGGAGGCTATGAGCAGTTCTTC; v_gene: TRBV5-1; j_gene: TRBJ2-1; d_gene: TRBD2; abundance: .
CDR3aa: CAISFQGGDQPQHF; CDR3nt: TGTGCCATCAGTTTTCAGGGCGGCGATCAGCCCCAGCATTTT; v_gene: TRBV10-3; j_gene: TRBJ1-5; d_gene: .; abundance: .
CDR3aa: CASSGRTTPGELFF; CDR3nt: TGTGCCAGCAGTGGGAGGACTACCCCTGGGGAGCTGTTTTTT; v_gene: TRBV2; j_gene: TRBJ2-2; d_gene: .; abundance: .
CDR3aa: CASGRTGSYNEQFF; CDR3nt: TGTGCCAGCGGCAGGACAGGGTCTTACAATGAGCAGTTCTTC; v_gene: TRBV28; j_gene: TRBJ2-1; d_gene: TRBD1; abundance: .
CDR3aa: CASSESGATGANVLTF; CDR3nt: TGTGCCAGCAGTGAATCAGGGGCAACTGGGGCCAACGTCCTGACTTTC; v_gene: TRBV2; j_gene: TRBJ2-6; d_gene: .; abundance: .
CDR3aa: CASSATRNADTQYF; CDR3nt: TGTGCCAGCTCAGCGACTAGGAACGCAGATACGCAGTATTTT; v_gene: TRBV18; j_gene: TRBJ2-3; d_gene: .; abundance: .
CDR3aa: CASMEGPRPYNEQFF; CDR3nt: TGTGCCAGCATGGAGGGACCCCGGCCCTACAATGAGCAGTTCTTC; v_gene: TRBV6-1; j_gene: TRBJ2-1; d_gene: .; abundance: .
CDR3aa: CASSRWDSGNTEAFF; CDR3nt: TGTGCCAGCAGCCGGTGGGACAGTGGGAACACTGAAGCTTTCTTT; v_gene: TRBV28; j_gene: TRBJ1-1; d_gene: TRBD1; abundance: .
CDR3aa: CATRDRGSTEAFF; CDR3nt: TGTGCCACACGGGACAGGGGGAGCACTGAAGCTTTCTTT; v_gene: TRBV15; j_gene: TRBJ1-1; d_gene: TRBD1; abundance: .
CDR3aa: CASSIEGVRGAEAFF; CDR3nt: TGTGCCAGTAGTATCGAGGGCGTGCGGGGGGCTGAAGCTTTCTTT; v_gene: TRBV19; j_gene: TRBJ1-1; d_gene: .; abundance: .
CDR3aa: CASSPEAGRETQYF; CDR3nt: TGCGCCAGCAGCCCGGAAGCCGGGAGAGAGACCCAGTACTTC; v_gene: TRBV5-1; j_gene: TRBJ2-5; d_gene: .; abundance: .
CDR3aa: CASTGQGDNGELFF; CDR3nt: TGTGCCAGCACGGGACAGGGGGACAACGGGGAGCTGTTTTTT; v_gene: TRBV2; j_gene: TRBJ2-2; d_gene: TRBD1; abundance: .
CDR3aa: CASSDPGQSGYTF; CDR3nt: TGTGCCAGCAGTGACCCCGGACAGTCTGGCTACACCTTC; v_gene: TRBV25-1; j_gene: TRBJ1-2; d_gene: .; abundance: .
CDR3aa: CASSPTRTSGLRFF; CDR3nt: TGTGCCAGCTCACCGACCAGGACTAGCGGGCTCCGGTTCTTC; v_gene: TRBV18; j_gene: TRBJ2-1; d_gene: TRBD2; abundance: .
CDR3aa: CASSREGSPRGYTF; CDR3nt: TGTGCCAGCAGTCGGGAGGGGTCCCCGCGGGGCTACACCTTC; v_gene: TRBV28; j_gene: TRBJ1-2; d_gene: .; abundance: .
CDR3aa: CASSGSQSITDTQYF; CDR3nt: TGCGCCAGCAGCGGTAGCCAGTCGATCACAGATACGCAGTATTTT; v_gene: TRBV5-1; j_gene: TRBJ2-3; d_gene: .; abundance: .
CDR3aa: CASRVAGEVGELFF; CDR3nt: TGTGCCAGCCGTGTAGCGGGAGAGGTCGGGGAGCTGTTTTTT; v_gene: TRBV27; j_gene: TRBJ2-2; d_gene: TRBD2; abundance: .
CDR3aa: CAWRGTGLNTEAFF; CDR3nt: TGTGCCTGGAGGGGTACAGGGTTGAACACTGAAGCTTTCTTT; v_gene: TRBV30; j_gene: TRBJ1-1; d_gene: .; abundance: .
CDR3aa: CASSPTSPEQYF; CDR3nt: TGTGCCAGCAGCCCCACTAGCCCCGAGCAGTACTTC; v_gene: TRBV11-2; j_gene: TRBJ2-7; d_gene: .; abundance: .
CDR3aa: CTSSLSPRATRINNEQFF; CDR3nt: TGCACCAGCAGTCTCAGCCCGCGGGCCACACGAATTAACAATGAGCAGTTCTTC; v_gene: TRBV1; j_gene: TRBJ2-1; d_gene: .; abundance: once
CDR3aa: CASSLERDTEAFF; CDR3nt: TGTGCCAGCAGCTTAGAGCGAGACACTGAAGCTTTCTTT; v_gene: TRBV7-2; j_gene: TRBJ1-1; d_gene: .; abundance: .
CDR3aa: CASSEGEPNTGELFF; CDR3nt: TGCGCCAGCAGTGAAGGAGAACCGAACACCGGGGAGCTGTTTTTT; v_gene: TRBV10-2; j_gene: TRBJ2-2; d_gene: .; abundance: once
CDR3aa: CASSLDGMNTEAFF; CDR3nt: TGCGCCAGCAGCTTGGACGGTATGAACACTGAAGCTTTCTTT; v_gene: TRBV5-1; j_gene: TRBJ1-1; d_gene: .; abundance: .
CDR3aa: CASTRRDRALFEQYF; CDR3nt: TGCGCCAGCACTCGCCGGGACAGGGCCCTTTTCGAGCAGTACTTC; v_gene: TRBV23-1; j_gene: TRBJ2-7; d_gene: TRBD1; abundance: .
CDR3aa: CASYLAGTNEQFF; CDR3nt: TGTGCCAGCTATTTAGCGGGAACCAATGAGCAGTTCTTC; v_gene: TRBV27; j_gene: TRBJ2-1; d_gene: TRBD2; abundance: .
CDR3aa: CASSIVRAGRLAKNIQYF; CDR3nt: TGTGCCAGTAGTATAGTACGTGCTGGGAGATTAGCCAAAAACATTCAGTACTTC; v_gene: TRBV19; j_gene: TRBJ2-4; d_gene: .; abundance: .
CDR3aa: CASSPIVYEQYF; CDR3nt: TGTGCCAGCAGTCCTATAGTGTACGAGCAGTACTTC; v_gene: TRBV28; j_gene: TRBJ2-7; d_gene: .; abundance: .
CDR3aa: CSARRAYEQYF; CDR3nt: TGCAGTGCTAGGAGAGCCTACGAGCAGTACTTC; v_gene: TRBV20-1; j_gene: TRBJ2-7; d_gene: .; abundance: .
CDR3aa: CASSVGLPAGGPGNEQFF; CDR3nt: TGTGCCAGCAGCGTAGGTCTGCCTGCGGGAGGGCCTGGGAATGAGCAGTTCTTC; v_gene: TRBV9; j_gene: TRBJ2-1; d_gene: TRBD2; abundance: .
CDR3aa: CASSSLRSFEQFF; CDR3nt: TGTGCCAGCAGTTCTCTTCGGTCCTTTGAGCAGTTCTTC; v_gene: TRBV27; j_gene: TRBJ2-1; d_gene: .; abundance: .
CDR3aa: CASSAAGLGEATQYF; CDR3nt: TGTGCCAGCAGTGCGGCGGGACTGGGGGAGGCTACGCAGTATTTT; v_gene: TRBV2; j_gene: TRBJ2-3; d_gene: .; abundance: .
CDR3aa: CSVGGQAGETQYF; CDR3nt: TGCAGCGTTGGAGGGCAGGCTGGGGAGACCCAGTACTTC; v_gene: TRBV29-1; j_gene: TRBJ2-5; d_gene: .; abundance: .
CDR3aa: CASSPPSDEQYF; CDR3nt: TGTGCCAGCAGCCCCCCTTCGGACGAGCAGTACTTC; v_gene: TRBV7-8; j_gene: TRBJ2-7; d_gene: .; abundance: .
CDR3aa: CASRPGQGGNEQFF; CDR3nt: TGTGCCAGCAGACCGGGACAGGGGGGCAATGAGCAGTTCTTC; v_gene: TRBV28; j_gene: TRBJ2-1; d_gene: TRBD1; abundance: .
CDR3aa: CASSLGTSDSYNEQFF; CDR3nt: TGTGCCAGCAGCTTGGGCACTAGCGACTCCTACAATGAGCAGTTCTTC; v_gene: TRBV5-5; j_gene: TRBJ2-1; d_gene: TRBD2; abundance: .
CDR3aa: CASSEDFTGKGGYTF; CDR3nt: TGTGCCAGCAGTGAAGATTTTACAGGGAAAGGAGGCTACACCTTC; v_gene: TRBV2; j_gene: TRBJ1-2; d_gene: .; abundance: .
CDR3aa: CAWDTGAGNQPQHF; CDR3nt: TGTGCCTGGGACACAGGGGCTGGCAATCAGCCCCAGCATTTT; v_gene: TRBV30; j_gene: TRBJ1-5; d_gene: TRBD1; abundance: .
CDR3aa: CASSFSQGRPEAFF; CDR3nt: TGTGCCAGCAGCTTCAGTCAGGGAAGGCCTGAAGCTTTCTTT; v_gene: TRBV11-2; j_gene: TRBJ1-1; d_gene: .; abundance: .
CDR3aa: CASSPGLAQETQYF; CDR3nt: TGTGCCAGCAGCCCAGGACTAGCGCAAGAGACCCAGTACTTC; v_gene: TRBV7-3; j_gene: TRBJ2-5; d_gene: TRBD2; abundance: .
CDR3aa: CAWSGGPFQYF; CDR3nt: TGTGCCTGGAGTGGGGGCCCCTTTCAGTACTTC; v_gene: TRBV30; j_gene: TRBJ2-4; d_gene: .; abundance: .
CDR3aa: CASSHTSGSVNEQFF; CDR3nt: TGTGCCAGCAGTCATACTAGCGGGTCTGTGAATGAGCAGTTCTTC; v_gene: TRBV4-2; j_gene: TRBJ2-1; d_gene: TRBD2; abundance: .
CDR3aa: CASSAGLAGVKQFF; CDR3nt: TGCGCCAGCAGCGCGGGACTAGCGGGAGTAAAACAGTTCTTC; v_gene: TRBV5-1; j_gene: TRBJ2-1; d_gene: TRBD2; abundance: once
CDR3aa: CASSTGLRGEKLFF; CDR3nt: TGTGCCAGCAGCACTGGCCTCAGGGGGGAAAAACTGTTTTTT; v_gene: TRBV5-4; j_gene: TRBJ1-4; d_gene: TRBD1; abundance: .
CDR3aa: CASKNRRGRLYTEAFF; CDR3nt: TGTGCCAGCAAAAACCGGAGGGGGCGGTTGTACACTGAAGCTTTCTTT; v_gene: TRBV27; j_gene: TRBJ1-1; d_gene: TRBD1; abundance: .
CDR3aa: CASSVRGQYNEQFF; CDR3nt: TGTGCCAGCAGCGTCCGGGGACAGTACAATGAGCAGTTCTTC; v_gene: TRBV7-9; j_gene: TRBJ2-1; d_gene: TRBD1; abundance: .
CDR3aa: CASSISQGVYGYTF; CDR3nt: TGTGCCAGCAGCATTTCACAGGGGGTCTATGGCTACACCTTC; v_gene: TRBV11-2; j_gene: TRBJ1-2; d_gene: TRBD1; abundance: .